These 4 T cell receptor beta chains originate from one sample sequenced in a study of neoadjuvant anti-PD-1 for oral cavity cancer. Repertoires were generated with immunoSEQ multiplex PCR, while TCRdb's copy carries only in-frame clones and drops some. The sample consists of more than 9,500 clones, around 64% of them appearing once. The time point here: after neoadjuvant nivolumab, at surgical resection. Sequencing was performed on PBMCs, taken after nivolumab (anti-PD-1) treatment. These receptors came from a person aged 40 to 85 with oral cavity squamous cell carcinoma.

The chain couples TRBV28 to TRBJ1-1; D ambiguous. V was trimmed by 2 bases and J by 1 base, leaving 11 bases between them. The germline gives CDR1 MDHEN, CDR2 SYDVKM. There are 15 residues in the CDR3. Here the CDR3 reads CASSLPLGANTEAFF. The CDR3 DNA is TGTGCCAGCAGTTTACCCCTAGGTGCGAACACTGAAGCTTTCTTT.

The chain combines TRBV5-4 with TRBJ2-7, with D possibly matching TRBD1 (5 bases). This CDR3 contains 15 residues. The ends were cut back, 4 bases at V and 1 base at J, with 15 bases in the middle. From germline, CDR1 is SGHNT and CDR2 YYREEE (reference sequence). The DNA of the CDR3 is TGTGCCAGCAGCGGCCGAGACAGTGCATCCTACGAGCAGTACTTC. Translating it yields CASSGRDSASYEQYF.

This clone was picked up one time. Written as DNA, the CDR3 is TGTGCCAGCAGCTGGGGGGGATCAGGCCACGAGCAGTACTTC. Translated, it gives CASSWGGSGHEQYF. This sequence joins TRBV7-3 and TRBJ2-7; 7 bases map to TRBD2. CDR3 length: 14 residues. Germline-derived CDR1 and CDR2 are SGHTA and FQGTGA. V gave up 4 bases and J gave up 5 bases; unmatched junction bases: 8.

This rearrangement joins TRBV7-8 to TRBJ2-6; 9 bases match TRBD1. V lost 1 base to trimming and J lost 1 base; unmatched junction nucleotides: 2. CDR1 and CDR2 (germline): SGHVS, FQNEAQ. The CDR3 loop spans 17 amino acids. CDR3 sequence: CASSLVQGASGANVLTF. CDR3 in DNA: TGTGCCAGCAGCTTAGTACAGGGGGCGTCTGGGGCCAACGTCCTGACTTTC.